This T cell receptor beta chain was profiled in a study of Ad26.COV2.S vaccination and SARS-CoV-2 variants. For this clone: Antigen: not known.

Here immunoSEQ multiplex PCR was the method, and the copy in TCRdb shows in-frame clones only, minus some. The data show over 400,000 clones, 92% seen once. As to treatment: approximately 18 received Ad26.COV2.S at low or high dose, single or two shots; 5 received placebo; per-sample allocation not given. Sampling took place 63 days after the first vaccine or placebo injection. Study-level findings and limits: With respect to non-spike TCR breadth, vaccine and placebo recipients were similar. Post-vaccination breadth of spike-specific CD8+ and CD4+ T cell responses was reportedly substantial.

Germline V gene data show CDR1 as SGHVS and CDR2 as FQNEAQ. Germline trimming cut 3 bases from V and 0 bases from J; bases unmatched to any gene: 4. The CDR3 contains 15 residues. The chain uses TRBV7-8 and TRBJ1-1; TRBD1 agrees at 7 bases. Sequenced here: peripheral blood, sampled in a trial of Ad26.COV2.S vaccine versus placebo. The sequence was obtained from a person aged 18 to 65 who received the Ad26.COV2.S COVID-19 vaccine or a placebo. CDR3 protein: CASSLRTGLNTEAFF. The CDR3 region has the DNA TGTGCCAGCAGCTTGAGGACAGGTTTGAACACTGAAGCTTTCTTT.